Given below is one TCR beta chain in context. Antigen: not known. A much larger clonotype is one base distant, so this may be a read error. The sample originates from a study of T cells in Graves' hyperthyroidism and ophthalmopathy. Study-wide results and limits: The blood repertoire included most of the expanded thyroid clonotypes above 0.001. The model anticipated ophthalmopathy a median 6.5 months pre-onset.

Criteria for exclusion of patients were uncontrolled infection, other autoimmune disease, pregnancy or lactation. This CDR3 contains 15 residues. In germline, CDR1 is MNHGY, CDR2 SVAAGI. Amplification of TCR beta CDR3 regions was performed using RNA transcripts as template. A first-round RT-PCR of the TCR CDR3 used the HTBI primer set. MiXCR, run by TCRdb on the multiplex PCR reads, gives a single entry per CDR3 protein. The profile shows 500,000 or so distinct CDR3 sequences, about 15% of them singletons. The V and J genes are TRBV6-9 and TRBJ2-1; weak D call: TRBD1 (5 bases). The J call may be in error: the DNA end matches TRBJ2-7 better. What was sequenced was blood. The TCR sequence derives from a young woman with Graves' ophthalmopathy. In DNA, the CDR3 is TGTGCCAGCAGTTACGCAGGGCCTACTTACAATGAGCAGTACTTC. This gives the protein CASSYAGPTYNEQYF.